The 7 T cell receptor beta chains below come from one sample, sequenced in a study of CD8 T cells in Susac syndrome. Reverse transcription used about 0.45 to 1 ug RNA and random hexamers. TCRdb used MiXCR to reprocess the immunoSEQ multiplex PCR reads, holding one entry per CDR3 protein. The sample contains approximately 190,000 distinct CDR3 sequences, approximately 95% of which appear only once. The sequencing sample was made of CD4+ T cells from PBMCs. The origin of the receptors is a human donor in good health.

The V and J genes are TRBV6-1 and TRBJ2-5, with D tentatively TRBD2 (6 bases). Germline V gene data show CDR1 as MNHNS and CDR2 as SASEGT. This CDR3 spans 12 amino acids. Trimming took off 11 bases at V and 7 bases at J, with 17 bases between the two ends. In nucleotides, the CDR3 is TGTGCCTGTACGGGCGGGGCACGGACCCAGTACTTC. Protein product: CACTGGARTQYF.

V gene TRBV5-6 combines with J gene TRBJ2-1; 10 positions agree with TRBD1. The V gene's germline CDR1 is SGHDT and CDR2 YYEEEE. The CDR3 is made up of 15 amino acids. The junction had 10 bases not matched to a gene; V was cut back by 6 bases and J by 7 bases. CDR3 coding DNA: TGTGCCAGCACCCGACCGGGACAGGGGTCGAATGAGCAGTTCTTC. Residues: CASTRPGQGSNEQFF.

The chain uses TRBV6-2 or TRBV6-3 and TRBJ1-1; D is perhaps TRBD1 (5 bases). V dropped 0 bases and J dropped 2 bases, with 13 bases sitting between them. This CDR3 is 16 amino acids long. Germline values: CDR1 MNHEY, CDR2 SVGEGT. CDR3 DNA sequence: TGTGCCAGCAGTTACTCGAGTCGCAGGGTCAACACTGAAGCTTTCTTT. As protein: CASSYSSRRVNTEAFF.

The CDR3: CASSYSSGEGGYTF. CDR3 sequence (DNA): TGTGCCAGCAGCTATAGCTCGGGAGAAGGGGGCTACACCTTC. The chain carries TRBV7-9 and TRBJ1-2, with D unresolved. Germline V gives CDR1 SEHNR, CDR2 FQNEAQ (reference sequence). This CDR3 is built from 14 residues. V was pared by 4 bases and J by 8 bases, with 17 bases between. Filled out from reference TRBV7-9 and TRBJ1-2, the complete variable domain reads DTGVSQNPRHKITKRGQNVTFRCDPISEHNRLYWYRQTLGQGPEFLTYFQNEAQLEKSRLLSDRFSAERPKGSFSTLEIQRTEQGDSAMYLCASSYSSGEGGYTFGSGTRLTVV.

DNA of the CDR3: TGTGCCAGCAGTACCGGGACAGGGCGATACGGGGAGCTGTTTTTT. Its protein product is CASSTGTGRYGELFF. The V and J genes are TRBV9 and TRBJ2-2; 9 bases are shared with TRBD1. CDR1 SGDLS and CDR2 YYNGEE come from the germline V gene. The CDR3 length is 15 residues. V lost 5 bases, J lost 7 bases, and 9 bases stayed unmatched.

The rearrangement joins TRBV4-2 to TRBJ2-6; D might be TRBD1 (6 bases). CDR3 size: 19 residues. Germline V gene data show CDR1 as LGHNA and CDR2 as YNFKEQ. Trimming cost V 0 bases and J 0 bases, with 15 bases left between them. The CDR3 loop is CASSQDEGVGLSGANVLTF. DNA of the CDR3: TGTGCCAGCAGCCAAGATGAGGGGGTGGGTCTCTCTGGGGCCAACGTCCTGACTTTC.

The chain recombines TRBV20-1 with TRBJ2-3; D is uncertain. Germline CDR1 is DFQATT and CDR2 is SNEGSKA (reference sequence). The CDR3 runs to 15 residues. The V gene lost 0 bases and the J gene lost 1 base, with 11 bases spanning the gap. CDR3 sequence (DNA): TGCAGTGCTAGAGATAGGGTCTACGGCACAGATACGCAGTATTTT. This gives the protein CSARDRVYGTDTQYF.